This T cell receptor beta chain was obtained from a study of shared clonotypes between healthy human individuals. Study at large: Researchers drew samples from a couple of women and a few men aged 18 to 49.

Overall study findings and caveats: Generally, estimated richness proved larger in naive subsets than it did in memory subsets.

Only Caucasian adults living in Nashville, Tennessee made up the donor group. V was pared by 6 bases and J by 5 bases, with 7 bases of the junction left unmatched. Germline V CDR1 and CDR2: MNHNY, SVGAGI (reference sequence). The length of the CDR3 is 14 residues. As regards this clone: The antigen is undetermined.

Investigators spread the genomic DNA of each subset evenly over several immunoSEQ plates. Generated by immunoSEQ multiplex PCR, the TCRdb table keeps only in-frame clones and is missing some. Among more than 1,200,000 clones, approximately 98.5% were seen once, and the ten largest hold around 0.38%. Sequenced material: naive CD4+ T cells sorted from blood. Specified subset: CD45RA+ positively selected. The TCR originated in a man aged 30 to 45 in good health. The rearrangement links TRBV6-6 to TRBJ1-2, with 9 bases identical to TRBD1. The CDR3 DNA reads TGTGCCAGCAGCCAACAGGGGGCAGGGTATGGCTACACCTTC. Its translation is CASSQQGAGYGYTF.